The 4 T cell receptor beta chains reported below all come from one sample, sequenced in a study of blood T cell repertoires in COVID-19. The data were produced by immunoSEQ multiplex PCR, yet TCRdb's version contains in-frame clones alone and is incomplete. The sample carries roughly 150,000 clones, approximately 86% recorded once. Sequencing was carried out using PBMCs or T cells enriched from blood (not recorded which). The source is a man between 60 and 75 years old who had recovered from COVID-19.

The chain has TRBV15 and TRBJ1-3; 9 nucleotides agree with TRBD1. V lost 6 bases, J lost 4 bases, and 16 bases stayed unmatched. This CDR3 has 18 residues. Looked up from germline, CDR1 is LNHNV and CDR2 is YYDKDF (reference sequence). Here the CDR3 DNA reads TGTGCCACCAGGGAGGGCCGTCCGGGACAGGGTTTCGGAAACACCATATATTTT. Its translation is CATREGRPGQGFGNTIYF.

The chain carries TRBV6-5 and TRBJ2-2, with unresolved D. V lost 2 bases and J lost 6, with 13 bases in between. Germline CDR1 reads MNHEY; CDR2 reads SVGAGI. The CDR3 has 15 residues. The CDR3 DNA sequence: TGTGCCAGCAGTTACCTCGAGTTAGCAGCCGGGGAGCTGTTTTTT. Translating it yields CASSYLELAAGELFF.

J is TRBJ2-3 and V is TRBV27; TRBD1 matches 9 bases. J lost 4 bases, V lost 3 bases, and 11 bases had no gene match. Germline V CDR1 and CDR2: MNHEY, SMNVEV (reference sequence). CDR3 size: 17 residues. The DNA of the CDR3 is TGTGCCAGCAGTTTGAGGTACCGGGACAGGGACGCAGATACGCAGTATTTT. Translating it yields CASSLRYRDRDADTQYF.

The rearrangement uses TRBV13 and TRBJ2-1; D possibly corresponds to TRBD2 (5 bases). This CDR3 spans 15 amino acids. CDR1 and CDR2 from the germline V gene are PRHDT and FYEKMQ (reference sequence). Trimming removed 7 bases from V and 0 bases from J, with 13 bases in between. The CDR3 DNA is TGTGCCAGCACCCGGACCGGGGTCTCCTACAATGAGCAGTTCTTC. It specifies CASTRTGVSYNEQFF.